This note documents a single T cell receptor beta chain sequence. These data originate in a study of radiotherapy plus CTLA-4 blockade in lung cancer. The protocol was immunoSEQ multiplex PCR, while the TCRdb copy is restricted to in-frame clones and leaves out a portion. The table has 110,000 or so clones, roughly 74% seen once. Germline-derived CDR1 and CDR2 are SGHTA and FQGTGA. The CDR3 covers 13 residues. V was clipped by 4 bases and J by 6 bases, with 9 bases between them. Specimen: peripheral blood, collected from a patient treated with radiotherapy plus ipilimumab. The chain couples TRBV7-3 to TRBJ2-2; the D gene is possibly TRBD1 (5 bases). The clonotype was recovered from a human donor with non-small cell lung cancer who had a partial response to radiotherapy plus ipilimumab. The CDR3 nucleotides are TGTGCCAGCAGCTACGTCAGGGCCGGGGAGCTGTTTTTT. This codes for CASSYVRAGELFF.